This TCR beta chain was captured in a study of blood T cell repertoires in COVID-19. Study details: Samples came from the United States, Italy and Spain, spanning acute and convalescent COVID-19.

Sequencing used immunoSEQ multiplex PCR; TCRdb keeps in-frame clones, though not all of them. The sample shows about 400,000 clones, about 85% of them seen only once. Per the germline V gene, CDR1 is LGHNT and CDR2 is FRNRAP. The CDR3 covers 14 residues. V was clipped by 8 bases and J by 2 bases; unmatched bases: 7. Everyone who took part was roughly 18 to 89 years old, and they came from 24 US areas. The chain carries TRBV12-5 and TRBJ2-7, with 9 bases fitting TRBD1. The receptor was isolated from a woman under 30 with acute COVID-19. Sequencing used PBMCs or T cells enriched from blood (not recorded which). CDR3 coding DNA: TGTGCTAGTACGGACAGGGGCCTAACCTACGAGCAGTACTTC. Its translation: CASTDRGLTYEQYF.